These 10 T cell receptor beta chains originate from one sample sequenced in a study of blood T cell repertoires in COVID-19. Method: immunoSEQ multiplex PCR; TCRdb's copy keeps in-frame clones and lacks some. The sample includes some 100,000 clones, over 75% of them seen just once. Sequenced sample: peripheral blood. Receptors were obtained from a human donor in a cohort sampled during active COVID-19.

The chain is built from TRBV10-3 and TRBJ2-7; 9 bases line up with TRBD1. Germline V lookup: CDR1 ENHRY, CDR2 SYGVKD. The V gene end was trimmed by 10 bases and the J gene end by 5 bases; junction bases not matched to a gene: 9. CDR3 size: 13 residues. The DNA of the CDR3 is TGTGCCACCGGACAGGGGAACGCCGACGAGCAGTACTTC. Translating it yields CATGQGNADEQYF.

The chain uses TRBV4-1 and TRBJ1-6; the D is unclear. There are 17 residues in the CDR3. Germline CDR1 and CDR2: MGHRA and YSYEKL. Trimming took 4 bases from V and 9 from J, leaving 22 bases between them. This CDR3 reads CASSLPVTTPGGSPLHF. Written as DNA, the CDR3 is TGCGCCAGCAGCCTACCTGTCACAACTCCTGGCGGTTCACCCCTCCACTTT.

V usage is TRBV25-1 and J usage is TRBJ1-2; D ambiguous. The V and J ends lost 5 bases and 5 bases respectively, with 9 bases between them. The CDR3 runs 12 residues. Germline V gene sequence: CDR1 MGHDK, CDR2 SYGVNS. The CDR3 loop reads CASSPGDYGYTF. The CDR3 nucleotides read TGTGCCAGCAGTCCCGGGGATTATGGCTACACCTTC.

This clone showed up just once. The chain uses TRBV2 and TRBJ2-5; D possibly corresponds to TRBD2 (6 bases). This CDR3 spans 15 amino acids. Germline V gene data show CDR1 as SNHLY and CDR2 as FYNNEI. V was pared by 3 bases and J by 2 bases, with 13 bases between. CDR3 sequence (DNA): TGTGCCAGCAGTGACAACTTAGGAGGGCAAGAGACCCAGTACTTC. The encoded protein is CASSDNLGGQETQYF.

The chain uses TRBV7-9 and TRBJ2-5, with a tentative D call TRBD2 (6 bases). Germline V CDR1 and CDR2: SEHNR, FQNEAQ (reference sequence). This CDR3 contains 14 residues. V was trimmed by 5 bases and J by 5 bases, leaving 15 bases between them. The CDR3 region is CASSPSRGKETQYF. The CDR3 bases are TGTGCCAGCAGCCCATCTCGGGGGAAGGAGACCCAGTACTTC.

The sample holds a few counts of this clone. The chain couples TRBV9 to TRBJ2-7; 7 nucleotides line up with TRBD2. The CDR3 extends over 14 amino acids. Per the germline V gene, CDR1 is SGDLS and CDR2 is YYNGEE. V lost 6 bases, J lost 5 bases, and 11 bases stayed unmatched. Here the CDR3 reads CASTPWGGSDEQYF. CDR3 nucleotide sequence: TGTGCCAGCACCCCGTGGGGGGGTTCAGACGAGCAGTACTTC.

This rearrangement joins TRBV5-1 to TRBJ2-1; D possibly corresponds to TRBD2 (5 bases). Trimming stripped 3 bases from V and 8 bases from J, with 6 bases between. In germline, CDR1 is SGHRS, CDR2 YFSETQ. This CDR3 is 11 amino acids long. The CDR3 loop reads CASSSGDEQFF. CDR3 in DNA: TGCGCCAGCAGCTCCGGGGATGAGCAGTTCTTC.

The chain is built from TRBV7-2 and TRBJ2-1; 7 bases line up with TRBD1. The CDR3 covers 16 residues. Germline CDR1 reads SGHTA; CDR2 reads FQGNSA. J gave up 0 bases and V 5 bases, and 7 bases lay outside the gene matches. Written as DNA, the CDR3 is TGTGCCAGCAGCCGGAGACAGGGAAACTCCTACAATGAGCAGTTCTTC. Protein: CASSRRQGNSYNEQFF.

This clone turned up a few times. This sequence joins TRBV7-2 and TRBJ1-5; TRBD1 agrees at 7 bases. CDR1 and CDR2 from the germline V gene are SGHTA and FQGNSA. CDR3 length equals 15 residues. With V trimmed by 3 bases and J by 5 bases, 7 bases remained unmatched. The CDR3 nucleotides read TGTGCCAGCAGCTTCAACAGGCAGGGGGATCAGCCCCAGCATTTT. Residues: CASSFNRQGDQPQHF.

The CDR3 spells CASSRGFSEKLFF. The CDR3 nucleotides read TGTGCCAGCAGCCGAGGGTTTTCTGAAAAACTGTTTTTT. This sequence joins TRBV7-2 and TRBJ1-4; D remains unclear. This CDR3 has 13 amino acids. V was clipped by 5 bases and J by 7 bases, with 11 bases between them. In germline, CDR1 is SGHTA, CDR2 FQGNSA.